Presented here are 22 T cell receptor beta chains from one specimen sequenced in a study of T-cell memory formation after mild COVID-19. Via MiXCR, TCRdb re-called the 5' RACE reads, giving one row per CDR3 protein. The table shows 280,000 or so distinct CDR3 sequences, with about a sixth occurring only once. The sample consisted of PBMCs or a T cell subset sorted from them (not recorded which). Receptor source: a man aged 18 to 29 who had mild COVID-19 (a few samples of this study predate the infection). Cell type and time point are not known.

The chain combines TRBV5-6 with TRBJ2-7; D uncertain. V lost 4 bases to trimming and J lost 4 bases, with 9 bases between them. The germline gives CDR1 SGHDT, CDR2 YYEEEE. This CDR3 contains 12 residues. CDR3 sequence: CASSAGSYEQYV. In nucleotides, the CDR3 is TGTGCCAGCAGCGCAGGCTCTTACGAGCAGTACGTC.

A note on this clonotype: One end of the junction fails to match germline, which may point to a read error. The rearrangement links TRBV11-3 to TRBJ2-2; D is perhaps TRBD1 or TRBD2 (6 bases each). The CDR3 consists of 17 residues. Germline values: CDR1 SGHNT, CDR2 YENEEA. The CDR3 sequence is CDSSHRGRAGNTGELFF. The CDR3 nucleotides read TGTGACAGCAGCCATCGGGGGCGAGCGGGGAACACCGGGGAGCTGTTTTTT.

This clonotype was seen a handful of times. The rearrangement uses TRBV12-5 and TRBJ2-2, with D unresolved. Germline values: CDR1 LGHNT, CDR2 FRNRAP. Trimming removed 2 bases at V and 0 bases at J, with 1 base between. This CDR3 has 13 residues. The CDR3 nucleotides are TGTGCTAGTGGTTTGACGAACACCGGGGAGCTGTTTTTT. The encoded protein is CASGLTNTGELFF.

The count of this clonotype is one. Just one base apart from a much larger clone, this may be a read error. The J gene is TRBJ1-3, the V gene TRBV7-2, with D unresolved. The CDR3 is 14 amino acids. The ends were cut back, 2 bases at V and 0 bases at J, with 5 bases in the middle. CDR1 SGHTA and CDR2 FQGNSA come from the germline V gene. CDR3 bases: TGTGCCAGCAGCTTATGGAACTCTGGAAACACCATATATTTT. This codes for CASSLWNSGNTIYF.

The rearrangement uses TRBV5-1 and TRBJ2-7; 9 bases align to TRBD1. The length of the CDR3 is 13 residues. Germline CDR1 and CDR2: SGHRS and YFSETQ. The CDR3 sequence: CASSLNRGRREDV. The DNA of the CDR3 is TGCGCCAGCAGCTTGAACAGGGGGCGCAGAGAGGACGTC.

The chain has TRBV7-9 and TRBJ2-7; no clear D gene. CDR1 is SEHNR, CDR2 FQNEAQ, per germline (reference sequence). Trimming left V 5 bases short and J 5 bases short, with 10 bases between. CDR3 length: 12 amino acids. CDR3 DNA: TGTGCCAGCAGCGACACACGAAACGAGCAGTACGTC. It yields the protein CASSDTRNEQYV.

This clonotype was counted between two and nine times. This chain joins TRBV6-4 and TRBJ2-5; tentatively, D is TRBD2 (6 bases). This CDR3 has 13 residues. Between the trimmed V and J ends, which lost 3 bases and 5 bases, there was a span of 10 bases. Germline CDR1 is MRHNA and CDR2 is SNTAGT. The CDR3 loop is CASSDGLHETQYF. In DNA, the CDR3 is TGTGCCAGCAGTGATGGACTACACGAGACCCAGTACTTC.

The V and J genes are TRBV12-3 or TRBV12-4 and TRBJ1-1; D is unresolved. Trimming took 2 bases from V and 10 from J, leaving 5 bases between them. The CDR3 sequence is 10 residues long. The CDR3 reads CASSLKRAFF. The CDR3 DNA follows: TGTGCCAGCAGTTTAAAGCGAGCTTTCTTT.

Only a few counts were recorded for this clonotype. This rearrangement joins TRBV7-2 to TRBJ2-1, with D tentatively TRBD2 (5 bases). Germline values: CDR1 SGHTA, CDR2 FQGNSA. V lost 3 bases and J 1 base, leaving 19 bases between the germline ends. The CDR3 runs 18 residues. Here the CDR3 reads CASSLGGSPSGSYNEQFF. As DNA, the CDR3 is TGTGCCAGCAGCTTGGGTGGGAGTCCCTCGGGTTCCTACAATGAGCAGTTCTTC.

The J gene is TRBJ2-2, the V gene TRBV6-1, with 10 nucleotides matching TRBD1. V shed 6 bases, J shed 6 bases, and the junction held 7 bases outside the gene matches. The V gene's germline CDR1 is MNHNS and CDR2 SASEGT. The CDR3 sequence is 15 residues long. CDR3 amino acids: CASSAGTGVAGELFF. CDR3 bases: TGTGCCAGCAGCGCCGGGACAGGGGTCGCCGGGGAGCTGTTTTTT.

This clonotype was recorded many times. This sequence joins TRBV5-4 and TRBJ2-6, with D possibly being TRBD1 (5 bases). V lost 4 bases, J lost 10 bases, and 15 bases lay in between. The CDR3 contains 14 residues. In germline, CDR1 is SGHNT, CDR2 YYREEE (reference sequence). The CDR3 spells CASSLETVGNVLTF. The CDR3 DNA is TGTGCCAGCAGCCTGGAGACAGTAGGGAACGTCCTGACTTTC.

V usage is TRBV24-1 and J usage is TRBJ2-3; possible D gene TRBD1, 5 bases. Germline V CDR1 and CDR2: KGHDR, SFDVKD. The CDR3 is 15 amino acids. V was cut by 1 base and J by 6 bases, with 13 bases left in between. The CDR3 DNA reads as TGTGCCACCAGTGATTTCTCAGAAGGGGTGGATACGCAGTATTTT. It codes for CATSDFSEGVDTQYF.

The chain is built from TRBV7-9 and TRBJ2-7; possibly TRBD1 for D (6 bases). CDR3 length equals 15 residues. The V gene lost 3 bases and the J gene lost 5 bases, with 17 bases spanning the gap. Germline V lookup: CDR1 SEHNR, CDR2 FQNEAQ (reference sequence). The CDR3 loop is CASSLSPGEGDEQYF. In nucleotides, the CDR3 is TGTGCCAGCAGCTTGTCCCCAGGGGAAGGGGACGAGCAGTACTTC.

This clonotype has just a few counts. The chain has TRBV7-9 and TRBJ2-3, with D uncertain. Germline CDR1 is SEHNR and CDR2 is FQNEAQ (reference sequence). With 5 bases removed from V and 3 bases from J, the gap between germline ends came to 9 bases. CDR3 length: 13 amino acids. The CDR3 coding sequence is TGTGCCAGCAGCCGCCAGGAAACAGATACGCAGTATTTT. It yields the protein CASSRQETDTQYF.

The chain is built from TRBV6-2 or TRBV6-3 and TRBJ1-2; D is perhaps TRBD1 (6 bases). V was shortened by 2 bases and J by 3 bases, with 22 bases between the two germline ends. The CDR3 is 18 amino acids. The germline CDR1 and CDR2 sequences are MNHEY and SVGEGT. The DNA for the CDR3 is TGTGCCAGCAGTTACCCATCCCGGGACATGGGGCGATACTATGGCTACACCTTC. This codes for CASSYPSRDMGRYYGYTF.

This rearrangement joins TRBV20-1 to TRBJ1-2; D remains ambiguous. Trimming removed 6 bases at V and 4 bases at J, with 15 bases between. Germline V gives CDR1 DFQATT, CDR2 SNEGSKA (reference sequence). CDR3 size: 13 residues. In nucleotides, the CDR3 is TGCAGTGCCCTTGGACGGGCCCCCTATGGCTACACCTTC. Translated, it gives CSALGRAPYGYTF.

The chain joins TRBV10-3 to TRBJ2-5; a weak D match, TRBD2 (5 bases). V lost 0 bases, J lost 1 base, and 15 bases lay in between. CDR3 length: 17 residues. Germline V gives CDR1 ENHRY, CDR2 SYGVKD. CDR3 DNA sequence: TGTGCCATCAGTGAGTCTGCTAGCCAGGCCCTCCAAGAGACCCAGTACTTC. Protein: CAISESASQALQETQYF.

Many counts were recorded for this clonotype. This rearrangement joins TRBV11-2 to TRBJ1-2; no clear D. Germline CDR1 and CDR2: SGHAT and FQNNGV. V was shortened by 5 bases and J by 3 bases, with 10 bases between the two germline ends. The CDR3 totals 13 residues. The CDR3 DNA reads as TGTGCCAGCAGCCAAGACCCCGACTATGGCTACACCTTC. Its protein is CASSQDPDYGYTF.

The chain couples TRBV20-1 to TRBJ2-2; D remains unclear. The CDR3 has 14 amino acids. V lost 0 bases to trimming and J lost 3 bases, with 8 bases between them. Germline values: CDR1 DFQATT, CDR2 SNEGSKA (reference sequence). The chain's CDR3 is CSARDRQYTGELFF. The CDR3 DNA sequence: TGCAGTGCTAGAGATCGGCAATACACCGGGGAGCTGTTTTTT.

The gene calls are TRBV2 and TRBJ2-1, with D perhaps TRBD2 (7 bases). Between the trimmed V and J ends, which lost 4 bases and 3 bases, there was a span of 13 bases. The CDR3 is made up of 15 amino acids. Germline lookup yields CDR1 SNHLY and CDR2 FYNNEI. The DNA for the CDR3 is TGTGCCAGCAGTGTCCAAAGGGGGGGCTACAATGAGCAGTTCTTC. Protein: CASSVQRGGYNEQFF. The variable domain in full, with the rest retrieved from reference TRBV2 and TRBJ2-1, is EPEVTQTPSHQVTQMGQEVILRCVPISNHLYFYWYRQILGQKVEFLVSFYNNEISEKSEIFDDQFSVERPDGSNFTLKIRSTKLEDSAMYFCASSVQRGGYNEQFFGPGTRLTVL.

This clonotype was seen only a few times. The rearrangement uses TRBV5-1 and TRBJ2-3; 10 bases fit TRBD1. With V trimmed by 0 bases and J by 1 base, 2 bases remained unmatched. The CDR3 extends over 16 amino acids. Germline CDR1 reads SGHRS; CDR2 reads YFSETQ. The CDR3 sequence is CASSLDGTGGTDTQYF. The CDR3 DNA follows: TGCGCCAGCAGCTTGGACGGGACAGGGGGCACAGATACGCAGTATTTT. Supplemented by reference TRBV5-1 and TRBJ2-3, the full variable domain reads KAGVTQTPRYLIKTRGQQVTLSCSPISGHRSVSWYQQTPGQGLQFLFEYFSETQRNKGNFPGRFSGRQFSNSRSEMNVSTLELGDSALYLCASSLDGTGGTDTQYFGPGTRLTVL.

This chain connects TRBV7-9 to TRBJ2-3; 10 nucleotides match TRBD2. The CDR3 totals 17 residues. V trimming: 0 bases; J trimming: 5 bases; junction bases outside the gene matches: 8. Germline V gives CDR1 SEHNR, CDR2 FQNEAQ (reference sequence). CDR3 region: CASSLAPSGGARDTQYF. The CDR3 DNA sequence: TGTGCCAGCAGCTTAGCGCCCAGCGGGGGGGCCAGAGATACGCAGTATTTT.